A selection of T cell receptor beta chains follows, all from one sample in a study of blood T cell repertoires in COVID-19. Generated by immunoSEQ multiplex PCR, the TCRdb table keeps only in-frame clones and is missing some. This sample yields more than 120,000 clones, of which approximately 90% are seen a single time; approximately 9% belongs to the top ten. Sequenced: peripheral blood. These receptors all come from a woman aged 45-59 years with active or convalescent COVID-19. CDR3s include the opening cysteine and the closing phenylalanine or tryptophan. The D gene is left open where the match is weak. Not every row has a clone size; where given, it reads once, few, many or a size class.

TRBV7-9,once,TRBD1,TRBJ2-6,TGTGCCAGCAGCTTAGGACAGGGGTTGGGGGCCAACGTCCTGACTTTC,CASSLGQGLGANVLTF
TRBV29-1,NA,NA,TRBJ1-2,TGCAGCGTTGAAATAGGAGGTCTGGGCTACACCTTC,CSVEIGGLGYTF
TRBV6-5,NA,TRBD2,TRBJ2-3,TGTGCCAGCAGTTACGGAGCGGGGGGCACAGATACGCAGTATTTT,CASSYGAGGTDTQYF
TRBV7-3,few,NA,TRBJ1-5,TGTGCCAGCAGCTTAAGGCAGGGCTATAGCAATCAGCCCCAGCATTTT,CASSLRQGYSNQPQHF
TRBV19,NA,TRBD1,TRBJ1-4,TGTGCCAGTAGACCAGGGGGCGCAACTAATGAAAAACTGTTTTTT,CASRPGGATNEKLFF
TRBV5-1,NA,TRBD2,TRBJ2-5,TGCGCCAGCAGCTTGGACGGACTAGCGGGAGCGTATCAAGAGACCCAGTACTTC,CASSLDGLAGAYQETQYF
TRBV30,NA,TRBD2,TRBJ2-3,TGTGCCTGGAGTGTAGATCGGCTAGCGGATACAGATACGCAGTATTTT,CAWSVDRLADTDTQYF
TRBV5-1,few,NA,TRBJ1-2,TGCGCCAGCAGCTACCGACAGGACACCTATGGCTACACCTTC,CASSYRQDTYGYTF
TRBV6-4,NA,TRBD1,TRBJ1-5,TGTGCCAGCAGTACACTGACAGGGAGCATTAGCAATCAGCCCCAGCATTTT,CASSTLTGSISNQPQHF
TRBV27,once,NA,TRBJ1-3,TGTGCCAGCAGACAACAGGTGGGAAACACCATATATTTT,CASRQQVGNTIYF
TRBV6-1,NA,NA,TRBJ1-2,TGTGCCAGCAGTGAGACAGGAGAAGCATCCACTAACTATGGCTACACCTTC,CASSETGEASTNYGYTF
TRBV5-1,once,NA,TRBJ2-2,TGCGCCAGCAGCTTGGGTATCACCGGGGAGCTGTTTTTT,CASSLGITGELFF
TRBV30,NA,NA,TRBJ1-5,TGTGCCTGGAGTGTATCAGGTTCCTACTTCAATCAGCCCCAGCATTTT,CAWSVSGSYFNQPQHF
TRBV3-1/TRBV3-2,NA,NA,TRBJ1-1,TGTGCCAGCAGCCAACCTCTACAGGGTTTGAACACTGAAGCTTTCTTT,CASSQPLQGLNTEAFF
TRBV10-3,NA,NA,TRBJ1-2,TGTGCCATCAGTGACGAGAGGAAGGACTATGGCTACACCTTC,CAISDERKDYGYTF
TRBV5-4,NA,NA,TRBJ2-7,TGTGCCAGCAGCTTGACAACCGACATCCTCCGCGGAGGGACCTACGAGCAGTACTTC,CASSLTTDILRGGTYEQYF
TRBV9,NA,NA,TRBJ2-7,TGTGCCAGCAGCGTGGGGGGACAGTGGAATGACGAGCAGTACTTC,CASSVGGQWNDEQYF
TRBV27,NA,NA,TRBJ2-1,TGTGCCAGCAGTTTTTCCAGCGGAGGCAATGAGCAGTTCTTC,CASSFSSGGNEQFF
TRBV27,once,NA,TRBJ2-7,TGTGCCAGCAGTTTCAGGGCAGCCTTATCCTACGAGCAGTACTTC,CASSFRAALSYEQYF
TRBV4-3,NA,TRBD2,TRBJ2-3,TGCGCCAGCAGCCCGAGACCAATAGCGGGAGCGTTCACAGATACGCAGTATTTT,CASSPRPIAGAFTDTQYF
TRBV24-1,NA,NA,TRBJ1-3,TGTGCCACCAGTTTGGGCCCTGGAAACACCATATATTTT,CATSLGPGNTIYF
TRBV19,NA,TRBD1,TRBJ2-7,TGTGCCAGTAGTTTAGGACAGGGGGCCTACGAGCAGTACTTC,CASSLGQGAYEQYF
TRBV27,few,NA,TRBJ2-5,TGTGCCAGCAGCCTAATCGACAGCGACCAAGAGACCCAGTACTTC,CASSLIDSDQETQYF
TRBV2,NA,TRBD1,TRBJ1-6,TGTGCCAGCAGTGCCGGACAGGTCGGTCTAGATTCACCCCTCCACTTT,CASSAGQVGLDSPLHF
TRBV7-2,NA,NA,TRBJ2-2,TGTGCCAGCAGCTTTGACCGGGGCGGGGCCGGGGAGCTGTTTTTT,CASSFDRGGAGELFF
TRBV7-9,few,TRBD1,TRBJ2-7,TGTGCCAGCAGCAATCTGGCCGGGACAGTCACCTACGAGCAGTACTTC,CASSNLAGTVTYEQYF
TRBV7-5,NA,NA,TRBJ1-1,TGTGCCAGAAGTCCACTCCCCGGACAGGGGTGCACTGAAGCTTTCTTT,CARSPLPGQGCTEAFF
TRBV29-1,NA,TRBD2,TRBJ2-5,TGCAGCGTTGTGGGAGGGGAAGAGACCCAGTACTTC,CSVVGGEETQYF
TRBV27,once,TRBD2,TRBJ2-2,TGTGCCAGCAGTTTATCCGGACTAGCGGGATCCCGGGAGCTGTTTTTT,CASSLSGLAGSRELFF
TRBV2,NA,TRBD2,TRBJ2-5,TGTGCCAGCAGTATAAGCGGGGGGGAAGAGACCCAGTACTTC,CASSISGGEETQYF
TRBV4-3,NA,NA,TRBJ1-4,TGCGCCAGCAGCCAAGATTCGGCTGGAGGTGAAAAACTGTTTTTT,CASSQDSAGGEKLFF